Included here is one T cell receptor (beta chain) sequence, with context. What it recognizes is unknown. The V segment lost 2 bases and the J segment 4 bases; nucleotides outside the gene matches: 14. There are 18 residues in the CDR3. Germline loops: CDR1 SGHRS, CDR2 YFSETQ. The data stem from a study of beta chain features in type 1 diabetes. The investigators reverse transcribed all of the isolated RNA, so they sequenced expressed TCRB transcripts. Samples of naive, central memory and regulatory T cells yielded a mean of around 3.8 million reads. Measured with immunoSEQ multiplex PCR; TCRdb has only the in-frame clones, and not every one. Among roughly 350,000 clones listed, 9.5% to 10% were seen once. Overall study results and limits: Shortening of TCRB CDR3s, moderate but significant, appeared in all four CD4+ subsets of Type 1 diabetes patients. Within the patient group, naive, central memory and Treg TCRB repertoires appeared more similar to each other than within healthy donors.

The chain is built from TRBV5-1 and TRBJ1-1; 10 bases are a match to TRBD1. Source material: central memory CD4+ T cells from blood. The source of this sequence is a man aged 30-40 years with type 1 diabetes. This CDR3 is CASSLRRAGTGAGTEAFF. CDR3 bases: TGCGCCAGCAGCTTACGGCGCGCCGGGACAGGGGCGGGCACTGAAGCTTTCTTT.